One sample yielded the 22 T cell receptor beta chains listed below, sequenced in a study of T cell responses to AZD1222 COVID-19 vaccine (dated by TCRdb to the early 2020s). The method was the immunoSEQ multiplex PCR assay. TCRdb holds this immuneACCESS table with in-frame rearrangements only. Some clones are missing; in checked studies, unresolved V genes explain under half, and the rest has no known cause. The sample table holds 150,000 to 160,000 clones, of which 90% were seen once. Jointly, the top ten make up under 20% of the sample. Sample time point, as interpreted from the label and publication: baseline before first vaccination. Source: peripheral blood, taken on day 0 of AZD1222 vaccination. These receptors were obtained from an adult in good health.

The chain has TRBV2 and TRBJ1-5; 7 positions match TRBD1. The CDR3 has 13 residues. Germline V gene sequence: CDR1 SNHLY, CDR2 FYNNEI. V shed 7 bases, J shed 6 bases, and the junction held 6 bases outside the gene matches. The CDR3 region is CASTGQVSQPQHF. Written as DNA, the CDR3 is TGTGCCAGCACCGGACAGGTTAGTCAGCCCCAGCATTTT.

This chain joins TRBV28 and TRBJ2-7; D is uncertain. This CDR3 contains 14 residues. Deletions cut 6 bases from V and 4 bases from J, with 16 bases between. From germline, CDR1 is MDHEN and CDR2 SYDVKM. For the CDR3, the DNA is TGTGCCAGCAGCCCCCCGGAGTCTCATTACGAGCAGTACTTC. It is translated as CASSPPESHYEQYF.

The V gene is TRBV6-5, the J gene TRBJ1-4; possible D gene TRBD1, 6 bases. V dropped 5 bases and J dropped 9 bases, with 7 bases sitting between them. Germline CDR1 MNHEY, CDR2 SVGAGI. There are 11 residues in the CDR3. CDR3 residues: CASSRGKKLFF. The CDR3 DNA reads TGTGCCAGCAGTAGGGGGAAAAAACTGTTTTTT.

The CDR3 DNA sequence: TGTGCCAGCAGAAGGACGGGGGCAGCTAATGAAAAACTGTTTTTT. Encoded protein: CASRRTGAANEKLFF. V is TRBV7-8 and J is TRBJ1-4; TRBD1 is a possible D gene (6 bases). V was pared by 6 bases and J by 3 bases, with 14 bases between. This CDR3 has 15 residues. From germline, CDR1 is SGHVS and CDR2 FQNEAQ.

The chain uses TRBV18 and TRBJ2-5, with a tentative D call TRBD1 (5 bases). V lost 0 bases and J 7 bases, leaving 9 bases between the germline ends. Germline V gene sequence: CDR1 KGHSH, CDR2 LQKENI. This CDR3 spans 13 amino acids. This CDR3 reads CASSPPGRGTQYF. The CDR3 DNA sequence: TGTGCCAGCTCACCACCGGGGCGCGGGACCCAGTACTTC.

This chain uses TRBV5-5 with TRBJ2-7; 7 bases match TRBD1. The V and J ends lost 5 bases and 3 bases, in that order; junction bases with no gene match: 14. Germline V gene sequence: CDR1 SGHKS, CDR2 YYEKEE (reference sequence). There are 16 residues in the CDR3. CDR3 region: CASSQSTGTDYYEQYF. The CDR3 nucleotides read TGTGCCAGCAGTCAGTCGACCGGGACAGACTACTACGAGCAGTACTTC.

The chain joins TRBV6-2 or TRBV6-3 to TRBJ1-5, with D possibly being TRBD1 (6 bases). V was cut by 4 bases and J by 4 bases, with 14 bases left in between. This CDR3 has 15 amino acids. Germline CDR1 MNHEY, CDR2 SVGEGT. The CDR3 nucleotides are TGTGCCAGCAGTTCCTCCAGGGGCCCTAATCAGCCCCAGCATTTT. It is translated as CASSSSRGPNQPQHF.

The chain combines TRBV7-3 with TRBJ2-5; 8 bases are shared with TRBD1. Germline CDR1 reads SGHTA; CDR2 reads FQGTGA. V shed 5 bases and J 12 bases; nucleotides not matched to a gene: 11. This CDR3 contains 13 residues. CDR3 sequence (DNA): TGTGCCAGCAGCAACCGACAGGGGTGGAGGAAGTACTTC. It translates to CASSNRQGWRKYF.

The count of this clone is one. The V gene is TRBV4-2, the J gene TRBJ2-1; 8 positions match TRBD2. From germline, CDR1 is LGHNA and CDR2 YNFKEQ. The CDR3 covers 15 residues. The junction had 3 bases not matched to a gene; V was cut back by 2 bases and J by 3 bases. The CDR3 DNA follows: TGTGCCAGCAGCCAACGTAGCGGGAACTACAATGAGCAGTTCTTC. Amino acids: CASSQRSGNYNEQFF.

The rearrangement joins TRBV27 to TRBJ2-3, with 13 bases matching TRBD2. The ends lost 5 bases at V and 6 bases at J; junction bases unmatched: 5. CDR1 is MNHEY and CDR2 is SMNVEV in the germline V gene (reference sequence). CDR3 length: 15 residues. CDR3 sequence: CASSIGTSGVDTQYF. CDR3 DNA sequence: TGTGCCAGCAGTATAGGGACTAGCGGGGTGGATACGCAGTATTTT.

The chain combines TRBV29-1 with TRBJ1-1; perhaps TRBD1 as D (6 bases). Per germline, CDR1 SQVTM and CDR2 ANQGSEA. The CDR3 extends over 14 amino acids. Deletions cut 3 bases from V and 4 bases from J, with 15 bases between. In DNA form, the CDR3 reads TGCAGCGTTGACCTGGGCGGACAGAGCACTGAAGCTTTCTTT. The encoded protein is CSVDLGGQSTEAFF.

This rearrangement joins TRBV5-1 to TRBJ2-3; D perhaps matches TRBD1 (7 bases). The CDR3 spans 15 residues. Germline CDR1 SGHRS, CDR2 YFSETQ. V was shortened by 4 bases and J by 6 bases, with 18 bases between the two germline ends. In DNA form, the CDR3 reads TGCGCCAGCAGCCTCCAGGGGGGCGCTGGGGATACGCAGTATTTT. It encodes CASSLQGGAGDTQYF.

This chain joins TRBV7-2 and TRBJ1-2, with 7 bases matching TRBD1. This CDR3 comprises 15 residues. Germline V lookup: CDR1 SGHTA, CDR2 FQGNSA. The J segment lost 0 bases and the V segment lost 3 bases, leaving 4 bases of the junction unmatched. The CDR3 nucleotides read TGTGCCAGCAGCTTCCGGGACAGCGCTAACTATGGCTACACCTTC. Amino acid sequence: CASSFRDSANYGYTF.

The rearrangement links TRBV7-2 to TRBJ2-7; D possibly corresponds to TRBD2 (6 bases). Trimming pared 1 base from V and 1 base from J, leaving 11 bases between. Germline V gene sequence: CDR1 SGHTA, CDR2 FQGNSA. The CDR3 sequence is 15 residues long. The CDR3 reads CASSLDGDFSYEQYF. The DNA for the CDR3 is TGTGCCAGCAGCTTAGACGGGGACTTTTCCTACGAGCAGTACTTC.

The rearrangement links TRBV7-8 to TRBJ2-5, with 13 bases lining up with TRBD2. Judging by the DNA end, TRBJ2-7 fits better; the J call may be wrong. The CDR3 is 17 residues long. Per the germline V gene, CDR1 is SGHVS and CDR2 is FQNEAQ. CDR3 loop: CASSLRTSGSSNDEQYF. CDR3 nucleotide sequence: TGTGCCAGCAGCCTAAGGACTAGCGGGAGTTCAAACGACGAGCAGTACTTC.

Here the CDR3 reads CASSSEREGYNEQFF. In DNA form, the CDR3 reads TGTGCCAGCAGCTCCGAGCGGGAGGGTTACAATGAGCAGTTCTTC. The chain uses TRBV11-2 and TRBJ2-1; 10 positions agree with TRBD2. The CDR3 extends over 15 amino acids. Losses at the gene ends were 4 bases for V and 4 bases for J; bases not matched to a gene: 4. CDR1 and CDR2 (germline): SGHAT, FQNNGV.

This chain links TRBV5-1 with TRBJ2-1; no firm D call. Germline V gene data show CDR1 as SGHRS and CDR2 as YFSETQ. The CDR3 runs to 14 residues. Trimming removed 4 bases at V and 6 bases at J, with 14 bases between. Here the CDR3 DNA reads TGCGCCAGCAGCCTGATTCCTGGAACCAATGAGCAGTTCTTC. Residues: CASSLIPGTNEQFF.

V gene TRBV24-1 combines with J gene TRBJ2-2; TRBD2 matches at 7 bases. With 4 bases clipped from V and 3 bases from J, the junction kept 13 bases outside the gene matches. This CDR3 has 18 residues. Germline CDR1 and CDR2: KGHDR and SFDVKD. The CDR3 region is CATSETPTSVGDTGELFF. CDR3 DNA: TGTGCCACCAGTGAAACCCCTACTAGCGTTGGGGACACCGGGGAGCTGTTTTTT.

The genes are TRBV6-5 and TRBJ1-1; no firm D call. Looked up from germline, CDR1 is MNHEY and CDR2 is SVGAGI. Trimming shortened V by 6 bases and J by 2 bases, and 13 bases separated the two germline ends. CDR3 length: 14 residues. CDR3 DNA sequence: TGTGCCAGCAGGAAGGTCGGAGTAAACACTGAAGCTTTCTTT. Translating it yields CASRKVGVNTEAFF.

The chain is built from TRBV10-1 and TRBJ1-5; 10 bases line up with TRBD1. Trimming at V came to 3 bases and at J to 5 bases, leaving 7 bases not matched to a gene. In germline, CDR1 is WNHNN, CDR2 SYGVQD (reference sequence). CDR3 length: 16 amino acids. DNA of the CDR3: TGCGCCAGCAGTGACGAGACAGGGGGCTTTTATCAGCCCCAGCATTTT. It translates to CASSDETGGFYQPQHF.

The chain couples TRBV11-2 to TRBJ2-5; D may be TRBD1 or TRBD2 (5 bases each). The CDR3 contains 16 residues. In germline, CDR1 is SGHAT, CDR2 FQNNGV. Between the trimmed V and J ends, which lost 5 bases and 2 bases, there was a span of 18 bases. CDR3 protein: CASSLRGAMGQETQYF. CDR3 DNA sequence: TGTGCCAGCAGCCTAAGGGGAGCGATGGGGCAAGAGACCCAGTACTTC.

The CDR3 nucleotides read TGCGCCAGCAGCCAATCCTCAGGGAGGGTCGAGCAGTACTTC. Translating it yields CASSQSSGRVEQYF. This rearrangement joins TRBV4-3 to TRBJ2-7, with TRBD2 identical over 7 bases. V lost 2 bases and J lost 6; bases outside the gene matches: 7. From germline, CDR1 is LGHNA and CDR2 YSLEER. This CDR3 is 14 amino acids long.